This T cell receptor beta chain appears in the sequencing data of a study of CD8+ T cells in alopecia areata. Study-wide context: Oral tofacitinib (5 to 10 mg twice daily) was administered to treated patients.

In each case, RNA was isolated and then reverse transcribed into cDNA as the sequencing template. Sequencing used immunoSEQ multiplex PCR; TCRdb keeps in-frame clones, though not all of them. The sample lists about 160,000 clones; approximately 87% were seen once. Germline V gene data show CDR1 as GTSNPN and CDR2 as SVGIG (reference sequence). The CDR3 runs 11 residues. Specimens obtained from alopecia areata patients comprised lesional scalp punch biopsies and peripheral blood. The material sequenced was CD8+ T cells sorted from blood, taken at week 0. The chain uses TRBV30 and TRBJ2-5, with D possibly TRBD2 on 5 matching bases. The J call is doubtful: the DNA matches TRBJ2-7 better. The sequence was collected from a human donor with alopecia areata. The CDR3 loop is CAWEEAYEQYF. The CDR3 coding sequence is TGTGCCTGGGAGGAGGCCTACGAGCAGTACTTC.